This TCR beta chain was retrieved from a study of type 1 and type 2 diabetes patients. At the level of the study: CD4+ or CD8+ T cells were positively selected from PBMCs with microbeads. General study points: Unmatched age and gender across groups might bias interpretation. In CD4+ and CD8+ T cells, type 2 diabetes diversity exceeded type 1.

Genomic DNA was the PCR template. A primer set of 30 forward and 13 reverse primers amplified the CDR3. A single record per CDR3 protein comes from TCRdb applying MiXCR to the multiplex PCR reads. The profile shows 250,000 or so distinct CDR3 sequences, around 50% of them singletons. Each participant gave 9.5 to 10 milliliters of peripheral blood. In regard to this clonotype: What it binds is unknown. This may stem from a read error, because a much larger clone lies one nucleotide away.

In germline, CDR1 is MGHDK, CDR2 SYGVNS. Trimming removed 3 bases from V and 11 bases from J; junction bases left unmatched: 14. CDR3 length: 15 amino acids. The chain recombines TRBV25-1 with TRBJ1-1; 8 nucleotides align to TRBD1. The clonotype originates from a man younger than 35 with type 2 diabetes. Sequencing used peripheral blood mononuclear cells (PBMCs). In DNA, the CDR3 is TGTGCCAGCAGTGATTCCAGGACAGGGAGCTTCTTGGCTTTCTTT. Amino acids: CASSDSRTGSFLAFF.